These 26 T cell receptor beta chains originate from one sample sequenced in a study of blood T cells in healthy people across ages (dated by TCRdb to between 2015 and 2017). The receptor library was made with 5' RACE. Sequencing relied on an Illumina HiSeq 2500. The second PCR ran for about 7 to 11 cycles and used a J-beta primer mix along with a sample-barcoded 5' primer. In TCRdb, the public reads were trimmed at Q25 with fastp and aligned with MiXCR, with productive beta chains retained. Rows merge per CDR3 protein into single entries with the most common DNA and genes. Recorded for this sample are about 1,600,000 distinct CDR3 sequences; 35% to 45% of them occurred a single time. The ten largest make up 7% to 9.5% of the sample. Sample: blood. These TCRs come from a young woman in good health.

The chain employs TRBV6-2 or TRBV6-3 and TRBJ1-2; D ambiguous. The V and J ends lost 6 bases and 10 bases respectively, with 18 bases between them. The CDR3 totals 13 residues. Looked up from germline, CDR1 is MNHEY and CDR2 is SVGEGT. CDR3 nucleotides: TGTGCCAGCAGACGACGGACCGCTACTCTCTACACCTTC. This gives the protein CASRRRTATLYTF.

The gene calls are TRBV4-1 and TRBJ2-1; maybe TRBD1 (6 bases). This CDR3 has 16 amino acids. The germline CDR1 and CDR2 sequences are MGHRA and YSYEKL. The germline V and J ends were trimmed by 1 base and 8 bases, with 18 bases remaining between them. CDR3 nucleotides: TGCGCCAGCAGCCAAGTAACGTCCAGGGGTTTAGATGAGCAGTTCTTC. This codes for CASSQVTSRGLDEQFF.

This clonotype was seen only a few times. The chain recombines TRBV25-1 with TRBJ1-2; a weak D match, TRBD1 (5 bases). V was shortened by 5 bases and J by 7 bases, with 20 bases between the two germline ends. Looked up from germline, CDR1 is MGHDK and CDR2 is SYGVNS. This CDR3 region has 15 residues. In DNA, the CDR3 is TGTGCCAGCAGTCCCCAATGGGAGCTTGGGGGTGGCTACACCTTC. It is translated as CASSPQWELGGGYTF.

The chain is built from TRBV4-1 and TRBJ1-4; 8 bases map to TRBD1. Trimming removed 4 bases from V and 8 bases from J; junction bases left unmatched: 9. CDR1 is MGHRA and CDR2 is YSYEKL in the germline V gene. The CDR3 length is 15 residues. The CDR3 sequence is CASSRGQAEGEKLFF. The CDR3 region has the DNA TGCGCCAGCAGCCGGGGACAGGCGGAAGGGGAAAAACTGTTTTTT.

The genes are TRBV6-5 and TRBJ2-1, with a tentative D call TRBD2 (6 bases). Germline V CDR1 and CDR2: MNHEY, SVGAGI. This CDR3 has 14 residues. Trimming removed 7 bases from V and 0 bases from J, with 10 bases in between. The CDR3 protein is CASKRDFSYNEQFF. CDR3 nucleotides: TGTGCCAGCAAACGGGACTTCTCCTACAATGAGCAGTTCTTC.

The J gene is TRBJ2-1, the V gene TRBV6-5, with D perhaps being TRBD1 or TRBD2 (5 bases each). Germline CDR1 and CDR2: MNHEY and SVGAGI. V lost 2 bases and J lost 11, with 10 bases in between. The CDR3 extends over 12 amino acids. The DNA of the CDR3 is TGTGCCAGCAGTTACACAACGGGACAGCAGTTCTTC. Protein product: CASSYTTGQQFF.

The rearrangement links TRBV28 to TRBJ2-1, with TRBD2 matching over 9 bases. Germline CDR1 MDHEN, CDR2 SYDVKM. CDR3 size: 15 residues. Germline trimming cut 5 bases from V and 8 bases from J; bases unmatched to any gene: 10. CDR3 in amino acids: CASSHSGGSIYEQFF. In nucleotides, the CDR3 is TGTGCCAGCAGTCATAGCGGGGGTAGTATCTATGAGCAGTTCTTC.

This chain joins TRBV27 and TRBJ2-3; no firm D call. V dropped 4 bases and J dropped 0 bases, with 11 bases sitting between them. This CDR3 has 15 residues. CDR1 and CDR2 from the germline V gene are MNHEY and SMNVEV (reference sequence). Here the CDR3 DNA reads TGTGCCAGCAGTTCCCTTGGAACTAGCACAGATACGCAGTATTTT. This gives the protein CASSSLGTSTDTQYF.

This clonotype appeared a few times. The rearrangement joins TRBV4-1 to TRBJ2-5; 7 bases line up with TRBD2. The germline V gene has CDR1 MGHRA and CDR2 YSYEKL. After removal of 4 bases from V and 5 bases from J, the junction contained 7 bases not matched to a gene. The CDR3 totals 14 residues. The CDR3 nucleotides are TGCGCCAGCAGCCCGACTAGCTTCTCGGAGACCCAGTACTTC. It is translated as CASSPTSFSETQYF.

V is TRBV2 and J is TRBJ2-1; 12 bases line up with TRBD2. Per the germline V gene, CDR1 is SNHLY and CDR2 is FYNNEI. The J segment lost 3 bases and the V segment lost 4 bases, leaving 10 bases of the junction unmatched. The CDR3 consists of 18 residues. The CDR3 is CASSVSRLAGAFYNEQFF. The CDR3 nucleotides read TGTGCCAGCAGTGTCTCGAGACTAGCGGGGGCCTTCTACAATGAGCAGTTCTTC.

The gene calls are TRBV10-3 and TRBJ1-1; D not certain. With 0 bases removed from V and 1 base from J, the gap between germline ends came to 9 bases. This CDR3 is built from 15 residues. Per germline, CDR1 ENHRY and CDR2 SYGVKD. The CDR3 here is CAISESGRSNTEAFF. The CDR3, as DNA: TGTGCCATCAGTGAGTCCGGCAGATCGAACACTGAAGCTTTCTTT.

The chain uses TRBV11-3 and TRBJ2-7; D gene ambiguous. The V end was cut by 4 bases, the J end by 7 bases, with 11 bases between. The CDR3 is made up of 12 amino acids. CDR1 SGHNT and CDR2 YENEEA come from the germline V gene. This CDR3 is CASSSRFDEQYF. In DNA form, the CDR3 reads TGTGCCAGCAGCTCCCGCTTCGATGAGCAGTACTTC.

The chain is built from TRBV24-1 and TRBJ2-3, with a weak D call TRBD2 (5 bases). The V end was cut by 12 bases, the J end by 3 bases, with 18 bases between. Germline V lookup: CDR1 KGHDR, CDR2 SFDVKD. The CDR3 is 14 residues long. The CDR3 loop is CAAAGTVGTDTQYF. CDR3 sequence (DNA): TGTGCCGCTGCGGGTACCGTGGGAACAGATACGCAGTATTTT.

The rearrangement links TRBV20-1 to TRBJ2-1, with unresolved D. Trimming cost V 5 bases and J 3 bases, with 11 bases left between them. The CDR3 extends over 13 amino acids. CDR1 and CDR2 from the germline V gene are DFQATT and SNEGSKA (reference sequence). This CDR3 reads CSAPAPHYNEQFF. In DNA, the CDR3 is TGCAGTGCTCCCGCGCCGCACTACAATGAGCAGTTCTTC.

Many counts were recorded for this clonotype. The CDR3 bases are TGTGCCAGCAGCTACGGAGGGGGCAACTATGGCTACACCTTC. Its translation: CASSYGGGNYGYTF. This chain links TRBV6-5 with TRBJ1-2, with TRBD1 identical over 7 bases. Trimming at V came to 6 bases and at J to 2 bases, leaving 6 bases not matched to a gene. The CDR3 is 14 residues long. CDR1 is MNHEY and CDR2 is SVGAGI in the germline V gene.

The chain employs TRBV20-1 and TRBJ2-3, with unresolved D. Trimming pared 0 bases from V and 8 bases from J, leaving 18 bases between. Germline CDR1 is DFQATT and CDR2 is SNEGSKA (reference sequence). The CDR3 consists of 15 residues. The DNA of the CDR3 is TGCAGTGCTAGAGATCCCTTGGCGGCATGGGTTACGCAGTATTTT. Translating gives CSARDPLAAWVTQYF.

The gene calls are TRBV7-2 and TRBJ1-2, with D possibly TRBD1 on 5 matching bases. The germline V and J ends were trimmed by 4 bases and 3 bases, with 18 bases remaining between them. Per the germline V gene, CDR1 is SGHTA and CDR2 is FQGNSA. This CDR3 region has 16 residues. The CDR3 nucleotides are TGTGCCAGCAGCTCCTATCTCTCGGGGGATTACTATGGCTACACCTTC. Amino acid sequence: CASSSYLSGDYYGYTF.

The chain has TRBV7-8 and TRBJ2-1; no clear D gene. With 5 bases removed from V and 5 bases from J, the gap between germline ends came to 13 bases. This CDR3 region has 14 residues. The germline gives CDR1 SGHVS, CDR2 FQNEAQ. In DNA form, the CDR3 reads TGTGCCAGCAGCCCTCTAACGGCTAACAATGAGCAGTTCTTC. It translates to CASSPLTANNEQFF.

The rearrangement uses TRBV5-6 and TRBJ2-1; D possibly corresponds to TRBD2 (5 bases). The CDR3 spans 12 residues. Germline values: CDR1 SGHDT, CDR2 YYEEEE. The V gene lost 0 bases and the J gene lost 8 bases, with 6 bases spanning the gap. CDR3 sequence: CASSLGEYEQFF. CDR3 nucleotides: TGTGCCAGCAGCTTGGGGGAGTATGAGCAGTTCTTC.

This clonotype is a singleton in its sample. The V and J genes are TRBV6-5 and TRBJ2-6; weak D call: TRBD1 (5 bases). CDR1 and CDR2 (germline): MNHEY, SVGAGI. The CDR3 has 15 residues. The germline V and J ends were trimmed by 7 bases and 4 bases, with 14 bases remaining between them. The CDR3 loop is CASMSWGRGANVLTF. The CDR3 region has the DNA TGTGCCAGCATGAGCTGGGGCAGAGGGGCCAACGTCCTGACTTTC.

V gene TRBV6-4 combines with J gene TRBJ2-1, with 7 nucleotides matching TRBD1. The J segment lost 2 bases and the V segment lost 3 bases, leaving 4 bases of the junction unmatched. The CDR3 runs to 15 residues. CDR1 and CDR2 from the germline V gene are MRHNA and SNTAGT. CDR3 sequence reads: CASSEQGFAYNEQFF. For the CDR3, the DNA is TGTGCCAGCAGTGAACAGGGGTTTGCCTACAATGAGCAGTTCTTC.

As to this clonotype: At one boundary the junction diverges from the germline segment, which might be a read error. The V and J genes are TRBV5-1 and TRBJ2-5; TRBD1 might be the D (6 bases). CDR3 length: 14 residues. Germline CDR1 is SGHRS and CDR2 is YFSETQ. CDR3 nucleotides: TGCGCCGGCAGCTTTGGACAGAGCCAAGAGACCCAGTACTTC. It codes for CAGSFGQSQETQYF.

V and J are TRBV20-1 and TRBJ2-2; no definite D call. V gave up 3 bases and J gave up 5 bases, with 10 bases separating them. The CDR3 is 13 amino acids. Germline assignment: CDR1 DFQATT and CDR2 SNEGSKA (reference sequence). DNA of the CDR3: TGCAGTGCTAGTGCCCCTAGTACCGGGGAGCTGTTTTTT. Translated, it gives CSASAPSTGELFF.

In its sample, this clonotype was seen a few times. The chain uses TRBV12-3 or TRBV12-4 and TRBJ2-4, with D uncertain. The CDR3 spans 12 residues. V shed 1 base and J shed 13 bases, with 11 bases lying between them. The CDR3 spells CASSLGVKGQYF. The CDR3 coding sequence is TGTGCCAGCAGTTTAGGGGTGAAAGGGCAGTACTTC.

The chain uses TRBV19 and TRBJ1-3, with D tentatively TRBD1 (6 bases). CDR1 and CDR2 (germline): LNHDA, SQIVND (reference sequence). The V and J ends lost 5 bases and 1 base respectively, with 15 bases between them. The CDR3 sequence is 16 residues long. Written as DNA, the CDR3 is TGTGCCAGTAGTCGGGCGAGGGGGATGTCTGGAAACACCATATATTTT. It is translated as CASSRARGMSGNTIYF. The entire variable domain, with the rest obtained from reference TRBV19 and TRBJ1-3, is as follows: DGGITQSPKYLFRKEGQNVTLSCEQNLNHDAMYWYRQDPGQGLRLIYYSQIVNDFQKGDIAEGYSVSREKKESFPLTVTSAQKNPTAFYLCASSRARGMSGNTIYFGEGSWLTVV.

This clonotype occurred a few times. The rearrangement links TRBV25-1 to TRBJ1-4, with D tentatively TRBD1 (5 bases). Trimming took off 3 bases at V and 4 bases at J, with 12 bases between the two ends. This CDR3 spans 15 amino acids. Germline V CDR1 and CDR2: MGHDK, SYGVNS. CDR3 amino acids: CASSDGHIRNEKLFF. The DNA for the CDR3 is TGTGCCAGCAGTGATGGACACATCCGTAATGAAAAACTGTTTTTT.